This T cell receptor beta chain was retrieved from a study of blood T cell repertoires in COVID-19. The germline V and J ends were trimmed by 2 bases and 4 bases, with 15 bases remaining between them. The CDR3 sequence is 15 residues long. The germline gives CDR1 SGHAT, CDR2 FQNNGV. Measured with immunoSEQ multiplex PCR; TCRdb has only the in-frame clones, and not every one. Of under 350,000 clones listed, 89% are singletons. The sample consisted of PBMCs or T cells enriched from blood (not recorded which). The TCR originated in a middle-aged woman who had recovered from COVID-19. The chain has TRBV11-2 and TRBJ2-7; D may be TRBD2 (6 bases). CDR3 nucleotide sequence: TGTGCCAGCAGCTTATTCGGGGGTAGGGGATACGAGCAGTACTTC. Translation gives CASSLFGGRGYEQYF.